This TCR beta chain was sequenced for a study of T cell responses to AZD1222 COVID-19 vaccine. This table comes from immunoSEQ multiplex PCR, and its TCRdb copy is limited to in-frame clones, with some not included. The table lists 130,000 or so clones, roughly 90% of them singletons. Points on this clone: No antigen is known for it.

Points from the study as a whole: Repertoires were collected only later (after the peak T cell response had occurred). Most donors were white British, females outnumbered males, and clonal diversity was possibly underestimated. Seropositive at baseline were only 5 to 7 AZD1222 recipients. Spike regions recognized by vaccine-associated CD4 TCRs spanned the protein, led by 160-218 and 743-854.

The CDR3 runs to 15 residues. Per the germline V gene, CDR1 is SGHNT and CDR2 is YYREEE (reference sequence). J was trimmed by 1 base and V by 3 bases; bases with no gene match: 3. The rearrangement links TRBV5-4 to TRBJ2-2, with TRBD2 matching over 7 bases. The sequence derives from an adult in good health. Sequenced here: peripheral blood, sampled on day 0 of MenACWY control vaccination. The CDR3 sequence: CASSSGTKNTGELFF. The DNA for the CDR3 is TGTGCCAGCAGCTCCGGGACTAAGAACACCGGGGAGCTGTTTTTT.